This record covers a single TCR beta chain. Antigen unknown. The entry originates in a study of T cell clonotyping in hematopoietic cell transplantation. Study findings and constraints: Recipient TCR diversity dropped after transplant; expanded clonotypes rose from day 30 to 180.

Assay used: immunoSEQ multiplex PCR; TCRdb lists only in-frame clones, some missing. Among around 37,000 clones, 95% were seen once, and the ten largest hold 0.75% to 1%. In germline, CDR1 is SGHDT, CDR2 YYEEEE. The CDR3 has 14 residues. With 0 bases removed from V and 3 bases from J, the gap between germline ends came to 9 bases. The sequencing sample was made of peripheral blood mononuclear cells. This clonotype originated in a man aged 30-40 years in good health. Some clones in this sample may be carry-over from other donors' samples. The genes are TRBV5-6 and TRBJ1-1; D unresolved. The CDR3 here is CASSLGSGYTEAFF. CDR3 in DNA: TGTGCCAGCAGCTTGGGGTCGGGGTACACTGAAGCTTTCTTT.